A selection of T cell receptor beta chains follows, all from one sample in a study of OX40 agonist ivuxolimab in advanced cancers. This table comes from immunoSEQ multiplex PCR, and its TCRdb copy is limited to in-frame clones, with some not included. The table shows about 73,000 clones, with under 95% occurring only once. The sequenced sample was CD4+ or CD8+ T cells sorted from blood, obtained in a trial of the OX40 agonist ivuxolimab. Receptor source: an adult with an advanced solid tumor such as melanoma, head and neck, liver or kidney cancer. Each CDR3 is given with its conserved first and last residue. The D gene is left open where the match is weak. Where a row states a size, it is once, few, many or the class of an expanded clone; other rows omit it.

v_call	cdr3_length	j_call	d_call	clone_size	cdr3_aa	cdr3_nt
TRBV6-6	12	TRBJ2-1	.	.	CASSPLGNEQFF	TGTGCCAGCAGCCCACTGGGGAATGAGCAGTTCTTC
TRBV27	12	TRBJ2-1	.	.	CASSFGENEQFF	TGTGCCAGCAGTTTTGGGGAGAATGAGCAGTTCTTC
TRBV27	12	TRBJ2-1	.	.	CASTSWGNEQFF	TGTGCCAGCACCTCATGGGGGAATGAGCAGTTCTTC
TRBV2	15	TRBJ1-1	.	.	CASSPKGEGSTEAFF	TGTGCCAGCAGTCCTAAGGGGGAGGGGAGCACTGAAGCTTTCTTT
TRBV7-2	13	TRBJ2-1	.	.	CASSLGAYNEQFF	TGTGCCAGCAGCTTAGGGGCCTACAATGAGCAGTTCTTC
TRBV1	16	TRBJ2-7	.	.	CTSSQDLTSGIYEQYF	TGCACCAGCAGCCAAGATTTGACTAGCGGGATCTACGAGCAGTACTTC
TRBV7-8	15	TRBJ2-7	TRBD2	.	CASSFPSGGTYEQYF	TGTGCCAGCAGCTTCCCCAGCGGGGGGACCTACGAGCAGTACTTC
TRBV7-8	15	TRBJ2-5	TRBD1	.	CASSPTGQVQETQYF	TGTGCCAGCAGCCCCACGGGACAGGTCCAAGAGACCCAGTACTTC
TRBV4-1	16	TRBJ2-7	.	.	CASSQDPTGSSYEQYF	TGCGCCAGCAGCCAAGACCCGACAGGAAGCTCCTACGAGCAGTACTTC
TRBV4-2	13	TRBJ2-1	.	few	CASSQGGENEQFF	TGTGCCAGCAGCCAAGGGGGCGAGAATGAGCAGTTCTTC
TRBV7-9	14	TRBJ1-2	TRBD1	.	CASSGGTGTYGYTF	TGTGCCAGCAGCGGAGGGACAGGGACCTATGGCTACACCTTC
TRBV19	14	TRBJ1-1	.	.	CASTPGGMNTEAFF	TGTGCCAGTACCCCCGGTGGGATGAACACTGAAGCTTTCTTT